These T cell receptor beta chains were read from a single sample in a study of yellow fever vaccine responses in identical twins. TCRdb independently ran MiXCR on the RT-PCR reads; one entry per CDR3 protein. The data hold 20,000 or so distinct CDR3 sequences, with roughly 78% observed a single time. The starting material was T cells from blood (PBMCs), unsorted or a sorted subset (not recorded which), obtained before or after yellow fever vaccination (not recorded which). The receptor source for this set is a woman under 30 who received the yellow fever vaccine. The CDR3 runs from the conserved cysteine through the conserved F or W. D genes are given only for firm matches. The size entry is marked missing in some rows and otherwise reads once, few, many or a size class.

>TRBV7-3|TRBJ1-2|.|once
CASSLTIRTQTNYGYTF
TGTGCCAGCAGCTTAACGATAAGGACTCAAACTAACTATGGCTACACCTTC
>TRBV2|TRBJ2-1|TRBD2|.
CASRDTGGPLGEQFF
TGTGCCAGCAGGGACACGGGAGGGCCATTGGGTGAGCAGTTCTTC
>TRBV4-1|TRBJ2-3|TRBD2|.
CASSQVEAGGTDTQYF
TGCGCCAGCAGCCAAGTAGAGGCGGGGGGCACAGATACGCAGTATTTT
>TRBV28|TRBJ2-2|.|.
CASSPLTDAGELFF
TGTGCCAGCAGTCCCCTGACGGACGCCGGGGAGCTGTTTTTT
>TRBV18|TRBJ2-7|.|.
CASSPDFGSYEQYF
TGTGCCAGCTCACCAGATTTCGGCTCCTACGAGCAGTACTTC
>TRBV7-2|TRBJ1-1|TRBD1|.
CASSKATGGWVVAFF
TGTGCCAGCAGCAAAGCGACAGGGGGCTGGGTGGTAGCTTTCTTT
>TRBV20-1|TRBJ2-3|.|.
CSARAPGTGGRAGTQYF
TGCAGTGCTAGAGCCCCGGGCACCGGGGGTCGAGCTGGTACGCAGTATTTT
>TRBV12-3/TRBV12-4|TRBJ2-3|.|.
CASIPIRVHADTQYF
TGTGCCAGCATCCCCATTAGAGTACATGCAGATACGCAGTATTTT
>TRBV23-1|TRBJ1-5|TRBD1|.
CASSHLRRGRDQPQHF
TGCGCCAGCAGTCACCTACGAAGGGGGCGAGATCAGCCCCAGCATTTT
>TRBV11-3|TRBJ2-2|.|.
CASSPQGSNTGELFF
TGTGCCAGCAGCCCACAGGGTTCAAACACCGGGGAGCTGTTTTTT
>TRBV20-1|TRBJ1-1|.|few
CSASQPGNTEAFF
TGCAGTGCCTCGCAACCAGGGAACACTGAAGCTTTCTTT
>TRBV5-4|TRBJ2-1|TRBD2|few
CASSLGLAVLNEQFF
TGTGCCAGCAGCCTGGGACTAGCGGTCCTCAATGAGCAGTTCTTC
>TRBV19|TRBJ1-5|.|once
CASSIPNQPQHF
TGTGCCAGTAGTATACCTAATCAGCCCCAGCATTTT
>TRBV7-2|TRBJ1-2|TRBD1|.
CASSLGTGIDGYTF
TGTGCCAGCAGCTTAGGGACAGGGATTGATGGCTACACCTTC
>TRBV12-3/TRBV12-4|TRBJ2-1|.|once
CASSFGTDYNEQFF
TGTGCCAGCAGTTTCGGAACGGATTACAATGAGCAGTTCTTC
>TRBV7-6|TRBJ1-1|.|few
CASSLSRNTEAFF
TGTGCCAGCAGCTTATCTAGGAACACTGAAGCTTTCTTT
>TRBV4-1|TRBJ1-4|.|medium-sized
CASSRPLGKLFF
TGCGCCAGCAGCCGACCGCTAGGGAAACTGTTTTTT
>TRBV24-1|TRBJ2-1|TRBD1|.
CATSEDRIYNEQFF
TGTGCCACCAGTGAGGACAGGATCTACAATGAGCAGTTCTTC
>TRBV2|TRBJ1-4|.|.
CASSELGEDEKLFF
TGTGCCAGCAGTGAACTGGGGGAGGATGAAAAACTGTTTTTT
>TRBV9|TRBJ2-1|TRBD2|few
CASSPRLAGVYEQFF
TGTGCCAGCAGCCCCCGACTAGCGGGGGTGTATGAGCAGTTCTTC
>TRBV18|TRBJ1-2|TRBD1|.
CASSRGQGAENYGYTF
TGTGCCAGCTCCCGAGGACAGGGGGCAGAAAACTATGGCTACACCTTC
>TRBV21-1|TRBJ1-6|.|.
CASSKLKDNSPLHF
TGTGCCAGCAGCAAATTGAAAGATAATTCACCCCTCCACTTT
>TRBV20-1|TRBJ1-5|.|few
CSARAGHGDSNQPQHF
TGCAGTGCTAGGGCGGGGCATGGGGATAGCAATCAGCCCCAGCATTTT
>TRBV29-1|TRBJ2-3|TRBD2|few
CSVEDPLAVSTDTQYF
TGCAGCGTTGAAGATCCTCTAGCGGTTAGCACAGATACGCAGTATTTT
>TRBV5-1|TRBJ2-1|TRBD2|.
CASSLELGLAYDNEQFF
TGCGCCAGCAGCTTGGAATTGGGACTAGCGTACGACAATGAGCAGTTCTTC